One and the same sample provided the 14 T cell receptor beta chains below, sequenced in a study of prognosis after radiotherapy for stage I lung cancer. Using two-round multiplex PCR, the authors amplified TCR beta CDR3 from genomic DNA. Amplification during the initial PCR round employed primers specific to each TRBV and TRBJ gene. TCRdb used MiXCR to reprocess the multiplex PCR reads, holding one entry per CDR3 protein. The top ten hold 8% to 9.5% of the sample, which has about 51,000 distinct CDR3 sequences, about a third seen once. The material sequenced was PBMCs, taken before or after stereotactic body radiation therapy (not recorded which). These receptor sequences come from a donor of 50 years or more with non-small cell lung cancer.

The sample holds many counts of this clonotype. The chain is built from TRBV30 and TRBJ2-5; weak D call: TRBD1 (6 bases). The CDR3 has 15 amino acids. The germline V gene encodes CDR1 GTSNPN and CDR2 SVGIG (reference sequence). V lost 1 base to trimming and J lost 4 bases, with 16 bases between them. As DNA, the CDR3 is TGTGCCTGGAGTGACCCCAGGGGAGTTCTAGAGACCCAGTACTTC. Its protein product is CAWSDPRGVLETQYF.

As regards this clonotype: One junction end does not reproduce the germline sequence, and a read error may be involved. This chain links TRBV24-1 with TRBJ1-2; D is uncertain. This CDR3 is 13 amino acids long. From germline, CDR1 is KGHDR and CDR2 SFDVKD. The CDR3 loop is CSTGEEGFSGYTF. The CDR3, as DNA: TGTTCCACCGGTGAGGAGGGATTTAGTGGCTACACCTTC.

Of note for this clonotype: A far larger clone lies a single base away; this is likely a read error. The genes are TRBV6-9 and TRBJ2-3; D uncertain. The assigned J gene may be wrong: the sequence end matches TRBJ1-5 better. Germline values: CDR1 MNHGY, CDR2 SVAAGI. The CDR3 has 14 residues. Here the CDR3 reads CASSYDVEEDTQHF. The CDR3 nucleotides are TGTGCCAGCAGTTACGATGTGGAGGAAGATACGCAGCATTTT.

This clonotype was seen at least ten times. The DNA of the CDR3 is TGTGCCAGCAGTTTGGGGTACTACGAGCAGTACTTC. It yields the protein CASSLGYYEQYF. The V call is TRBV28, the J call TRBJ2-7; D not resolved. This CDR3 is 12 amino acids long. Between the trimmed V and J ends, which lost 3 bases and 3 bases, there was a span of 6 bases. Per the germline V gene, CDR1 is MDHEN and CDR2 is SYDVKM.

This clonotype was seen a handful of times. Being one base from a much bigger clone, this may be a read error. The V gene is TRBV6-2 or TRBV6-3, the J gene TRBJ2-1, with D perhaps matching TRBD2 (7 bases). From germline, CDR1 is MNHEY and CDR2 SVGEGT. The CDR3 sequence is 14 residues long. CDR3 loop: CASSRDGGLNEQSF. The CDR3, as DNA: TGTGCCAGCAGCCGGGACGGGGGGCTCAATGAGCAGTCCTTC.

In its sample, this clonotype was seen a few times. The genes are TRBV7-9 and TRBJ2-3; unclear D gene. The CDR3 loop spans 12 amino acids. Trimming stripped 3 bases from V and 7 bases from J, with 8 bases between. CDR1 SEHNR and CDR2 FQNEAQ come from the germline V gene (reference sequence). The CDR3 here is CASSFDKNTQYF. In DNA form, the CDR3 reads TGTGCCAGCAGCTTCGACAAGAATACGCAGTATTTT. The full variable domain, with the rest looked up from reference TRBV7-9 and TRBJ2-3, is DTGVSQNPRHKITKRGQNVTFRCDPISEHNRLYWYRQTLGQGPEFLTYFQNEAQLEKSRLLSDRFSAERPKGSFSTLEIQRTEQGDSAMYLCASSFDKNTQYFGPGTRLTVL.

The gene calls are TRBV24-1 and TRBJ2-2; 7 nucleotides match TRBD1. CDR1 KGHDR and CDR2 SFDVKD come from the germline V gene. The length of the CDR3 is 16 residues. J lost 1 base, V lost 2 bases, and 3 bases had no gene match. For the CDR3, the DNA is TGTGCCACCAGTGATTCCGGGACAGAGAACACCGGGGAGCTGTTTTTT. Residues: CATSDSGTENTGELFF.

CDR3 in DNA: TGTGCCAGCAGCTTATCTCGAATCATTAACAATGAGCAGTTCTTC. Amino acid sequence: CASSLSRIINNEQFF. The rearrangement links TRBV11-3 to TRBJ2-1; D is unresolved. The germline V gene encodes CDR1 SGHNT and CDR2 YENEEA. The length of the CDR3 is 15 residues. Trimming removed 2 bases at V and 5 bases at J, with 13 bases between.

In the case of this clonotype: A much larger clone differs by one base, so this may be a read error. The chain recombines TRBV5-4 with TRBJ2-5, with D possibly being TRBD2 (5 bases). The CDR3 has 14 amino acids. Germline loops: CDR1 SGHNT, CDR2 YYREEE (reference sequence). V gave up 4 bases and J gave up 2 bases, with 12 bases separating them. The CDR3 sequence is CASSVDWTQETQYF. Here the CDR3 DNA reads TGTGCCAGCAGCGTGGACTGGACGCAAGAGACCCAGTACTTC.

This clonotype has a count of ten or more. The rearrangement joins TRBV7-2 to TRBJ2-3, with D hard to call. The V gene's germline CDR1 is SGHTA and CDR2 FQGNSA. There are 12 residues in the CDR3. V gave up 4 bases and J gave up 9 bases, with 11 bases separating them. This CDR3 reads CASSSDVTTQYF. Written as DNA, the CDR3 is TGTGCCAGCAGCTCGGACGTTACCACGCAGTATTTT.

This CDR3 reads CASSLGSGGPQYF. The CDR3, as DNA: TGTGCCAGCAGCTTAGGGTCAGGGGGTCCGCAGTATTTT. This chain connects TRBV7-2 to TRBJ2-3; 7 positions agree with TRBD1. The V gene's germline CDR1 is SGHTA and CDR2 FQGNSA. Germline trimming cut 1 base from V and 10 bases from J; bases unmatched to any gene: 5. This CDR3 is 13 amino acids long.

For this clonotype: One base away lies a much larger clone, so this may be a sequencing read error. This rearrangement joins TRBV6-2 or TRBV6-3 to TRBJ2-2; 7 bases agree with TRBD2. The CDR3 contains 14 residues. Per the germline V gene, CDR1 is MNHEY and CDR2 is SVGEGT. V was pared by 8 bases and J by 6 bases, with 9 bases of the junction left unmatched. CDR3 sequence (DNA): TGTGCCAGCTGGGAGGGGCGTCTAGCCGGGGAGCTGTTTTTT. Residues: CASWEGRLAGELFF.

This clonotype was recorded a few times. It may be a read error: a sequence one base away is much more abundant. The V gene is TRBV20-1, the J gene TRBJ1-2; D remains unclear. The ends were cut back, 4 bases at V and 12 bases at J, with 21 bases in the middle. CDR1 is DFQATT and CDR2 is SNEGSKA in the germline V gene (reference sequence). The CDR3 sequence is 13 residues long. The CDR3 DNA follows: TGCAGTGCTATAACTAGGGAGTTTGCGGGCCACACCTTC. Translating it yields CSAITREFAGHTF.

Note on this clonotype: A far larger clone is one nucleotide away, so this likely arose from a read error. The CDR3 bases are TGTGCCAGCAGGCTCACTAGCGACTCCTACGATCAGTACTTC. Translation gives CASRLTSDSYDQYF. The chain links TRBV6-2 or TRBV6-3 to TRBJ2-7; 7 bases agree with TRBD2. The CDR3 extends over 14 amino acids. Germline lookup yields CDR1 MNHEY and CDR2 SVGEGT.